This T cell receptor (beta chain) stems from a study of blood T cells in healthy people across ages. It was with a sample-barcoded 5' primer and a J-beta primer mix that a second PCR of roughly 7 to 12 cycles was run. Each CDR3 protein is one row after TCRdb ran MiXCR on the 5' RACE reads. The data contain about 640,000 distinct CDR3 sequences, approximately 59% of them singletons. This CDR3 region has 14 residues. CDR1 and CDR2 from the germline V gene are DFQATT and SNEGSKA (reference sequence). Trimming stripped 6 bases from V and 2 bases from J, with 16 bases between. The sequence was collected from a man aged 60 to 69 in good health. The sample taken for sequencing was blood. The V call is TRBV20-1, the J call TRBJ2-5, with D possibly TRBD2 on 6 matching bases. The CDR3 DNA reads as TGCAGTGCCTTAGACGCGGGGCAACAAGAGACCCAGTACTTC. Encoded protein: CSALDAGQQETQYF.